These 18 T cell receptor beta chains share one sample of origin, sequenced in a study of human T cells and chemical hapten exposure. The time point denotes: pre-sensitization, week 0. Treatment of the sample: therapeutic diphenylcyclopropenone sensitization with weekly scalp DPC. TCRdb itself ran the RACE reads through MiXCR, one entry per CDR3 protein. This table has approximately 370,000 distinct CDR3 sequences, around 5.5% appearing once. Sequencing was performed on whole blood, taken in connection with sensitization to the hapten diphenylcyclopropenone (DPC). These receptors all come from a woman aged 18-30 years with alopecia areata. Some clones in this sample may be carry-over from other donors' samples.

There are many counts of this clonotype. The genes are TRBV3-1 and TRBJ2-6; D unresolved. The V and J ends lost 0 bases and 1 base respectively, with 7 bases between them. This CDR3 comprises 16 residues. Germline CDR1 and CDR2: LGHDT and YNNKEL (reference sequence). DNA of the CDR3: TGTGCCAGCAGCCAAGATCCTGGGTCTGGGGCCAACGTCCTGACTTTC. The encoded protein is CASSQDPGSGANVLTF.

This clonotype occurred a few times. The V call is TRBV3-1, the J call TRBJ2-3, with D perhaps TRBD1 (5 bases). The CDR3 runs to 16 residues. The V gene lost 0 bases and the J gene lost 2 bases, with 12 bases spanning the gap. Germline CDR1 and CDR2: LGHDT and YNNKEL (reference sequence). The CDR3 DNA reads as TGTGCCAGCAGCCAAGATCGGTCAGGGCCCACAGATACGCAGTATTTT. This codes for CASSQDRSGPTDTQYF.

This clonotype was counted at least ten times. CDR3 DNA: TGTGCCAGCAGTCACTCGACAGGGTATCTGAACACTGAAGCTTTCTTT. It translates to CASSHSTGYLNTEAFF. This chain links TRBV28 with TRBJ1-1, with 7 bases matching TRBD1. The CDR3 consists of 16 residues. The V gene end was trimmed by 5 bases and the J gene end by 0 bases; junction bases not matched to a gene: 9. Germline V CDR1 and CDR2: MDHEN, SYDVKM.

The chain employs TRBV12-3 or TRBV12-4 and TRBJ2-1; the D gene is possibly TRBD2 (5 bases). The length of the CDR3 is 13 residues. V lost 1 base, J lost 10 bases, and 11 bases lay in between. The CDR3 DNA sequence: TGTGCCAGCAGTTTAGTCGAGGGTGGGGAGCAGTTCTTC. Its protein is CASSLVEGGEQFF.

This clonotype was seen a handful of times. The chain carries TRBV7-9 and TRBJ2-5; perhaps TRBD2 as D (5 bases). CDR1 and CDR2 (germline): SEHNR, FQNEAQ (reference sequence). Trimming took off 1 base at V and 10 bases at J, with 13 bases between the two ends. This CDR3 contains 13 residues. CDR3 DNA sequence: TGTGCCAGCAGCTTAGATCCTCGCGGACTCCAGTACTTC. Translated, it gives CASSLDPRGLQYF.

This clonotype has at least ten counts. J is TRBJ2-7 and V is TRBV12-3 or TRBV12-4; a weak D match, TRBD2 (5 bases). CDR3 length: 12 amino acids. The ends were cut back, 4 bases at V and 4 bases at J, with 8 bases in the middle. The CDR3 spells CASSSGVYEQYF. Written as DNA, the CDR3 is TGTGCCAGCAGTTCCGGGGTTTACGAGCAGTACTTC.

This clonotype was counted many times. This chain connects TRBV9 to TRBJ2-5, with D perhaps matching TRBD2 (5 bases). The germline V gene has CDR1 SGDLS and CDR2 YYNGEE. Trimming removed 2 bases from V and 4 bases from J, with 12 bases in between. This CDR3 has 14 amino acids. In DNA, the CDR3 is TGTGCCAGCAGCGTGTTGTCGGGGTCAGAGACCCAGTACTTC. Its translation: CASSVLSGSETQYF.

The table lists this clonotype with a few counts. The chain employs TRBV5-6 and TRBJ2-3; D uncertain. Trimming removed 3 bases from V and 2 bases from J, with 10 bases in between. CDR3 length: 14 residues. CDR1 and CDR2 (germline): SGHDT, YYEEEE. CDR3 protein: CASSWTDHTDTQYF. The CDR3 DNA reads TGTGCCAGCAGCTGGACGGACCACACAGATACGCAGTATTTT.

The chain joins TRBV29-1 to TRBJ1-3; D may be TRBD1 (6 bases). V was pared by 6 bases and J by 0 bases, with 9 bases between. The CDR3 sequence is 13 residues long. Germline loops: CDR1 SQVTM, CDR2 ANQGSEA. CDR3 sequence: CSVGGNSGNTIYF. The CDR3 DNA is TGCAGCGTGGGGGGCAACTCTGGAAACACCATATATTTT. Based on the CDR3 plus reference TRBV29-1 and TRBJ1-3, the full variable domain is SAVISQKPSRDICQRGTSLTIQCQVDSQVTMMFWYRQQPGQSLTLIATANQGSEATYESGFVIDKFPISRPNLTFSTLTVSNMSPEDSSIYLCSVGGNSGNTIYFGEGSWLTVV.

This clonotype came up a few times. The chain carries TRBV7-9 and TRBJ1-2, with D perhaps TRBD1 (5 bases). The CDR3 length is 16 residues. Germline V gives CDR1 SEHNR, CDR2 FQNEAQ (reference sequence). Trimming stripped 5 bases from V and 1 base from J, with 17 bases between. CDR3 DNA: TGTGCCAGCAGCCCCCCCGGGGGAGTCAGTAACTATGGCTACACCTTC. Its translation is CASSPPGGVSNYGYTF.

V is TRBV28 and J is TRBJ1-1, with unresolved D. CDR3 length: 15 amino acids. V shed 2 bases and J shed 2 bases, with 12 bases lying between them. Germline V gene data show CDR1 as MDHEN and CDR2 as SYDVKM. CDR3 nucleotide sequence: TGTGCCAGCAGTTTAGAGGCGGGTATTAACACTGAAGCTTTCTTT. Protein product: CASSLEAGINTEAFF.

This clonotype appeared a few times. The V call is TRBV12-3 or TRBV12-4, the J call TRBJ2-2; possibly TRBD1 for D (6 bases). The CDR3 is 14 amino acids. V lost 7 bases to trimming and J lost 4 bases, with 13 bases between them. CDR3 nucleotide sequence: TGTGCCAGCAACCACAGGGTTATCACCGGGGAGCTGTTTTTT. This codes for CASNHRVITGELFF.

This clonotype was counted a few times. V gene TRBV20-1 combines with J gene TRBJ2-3; 8 bases fit TRBD2. This CDR3 contains 11 residues. Germline CDR1 reads DFQATT; CDR2 reads SNEGSKA (reference sequence). Unmatched junction bases numbered 5, after V lost 3 bases and J lost 12 bases. In DNA, the CDR3 is TGCAGTGCTAGCACCCGGACTAGCCAGTATTTT. Protein product: CSASTRTSQYF.

This CDR3 is CASSPRSANTGELFF. For the CDR3, the DNA is TGTGCCAGCAGTCCTAGATCCGCGAACACCGGGGAGCTGTTTTTT. V usage is TRBV2 and J usage is TRBJ2-2; D not certain. This CDR3 has 15 residues. V was clipped by 5 bases and J by 0 bases, with 10 bases between them. Germline V CDR1 and CDR2: SNHLY, FYNNEI.

The chain is built from TRBV2 and TRBJ1-5; no clear D. CDR3 length: 14 amino acids. The V end lost 5 bases, the J end lost 7 bases, and 15 bases lay between the germline ends. In germline, CDR1 is SNHLY, CDR2 FYNNEI. The CDR3 region is CASSPTTESQPQHF. The CDR3 DNA sequence: TGTGCCAGCAGTCCCACAACGGAGTCCCAGCCCCAGCATTTT.

This clonotype was counted at least ten times. V is TRBV5-1 and J is TRBJ2-5; a possible D gene is TRBD2 (5 bases). Per the germline V gene, CDR1 is SGHRS and CDR2 is YFSETQ. The CDR3 has 15 amino acids. The ends were cut back, 0 bases at V and 5 bases at J, with 14 bases in the middle. The CDR3 spells CASSLVSLARETQYF. As DNA, the CDR3 is TGCGCCAGCAGCTTGGTTTCCCTAGCCAGGGAGACCCAGTACTTC.

This clonotype was recorded many times. V usage is TRBV18 and J usage is TRBJ1-1; 7 bases fit TRBD1. Germline lookup yields CDR1 KGHSH and CDR2 LQKENI. V was pared by 3 bases and J by 1 base, with 2 bases of the junction left unmatched. This CDR3 spans 14 amino acids. The CDR3 protein is CASSPRQGNTEAFF. For the CDR3, the DNA is TGTGCCAGCTCACCTCGACAGGGGAACACTGAAGCTTTCTTT.

This clonotype appeared a few times. The J gene is TRBJ2-7, the V gene TRBV7-2, with TRBD2 identical over 9 bases. The V gene end was trimmed by 2 bases and the J gene end by 5 bases; junction bases not matched to a gene: 10. The germline V gene encodes CDR1 SGHTA and CDR2 FQGNSA. The CDR3 is 16 residues long. The CDR3 here is CASSLTWGAGGHEQYF. CDR3 in DNA: TGTGCCAGCAGCTTAACCTGGGGAGCGGGGGGCCACGAGCAGTACTTC.